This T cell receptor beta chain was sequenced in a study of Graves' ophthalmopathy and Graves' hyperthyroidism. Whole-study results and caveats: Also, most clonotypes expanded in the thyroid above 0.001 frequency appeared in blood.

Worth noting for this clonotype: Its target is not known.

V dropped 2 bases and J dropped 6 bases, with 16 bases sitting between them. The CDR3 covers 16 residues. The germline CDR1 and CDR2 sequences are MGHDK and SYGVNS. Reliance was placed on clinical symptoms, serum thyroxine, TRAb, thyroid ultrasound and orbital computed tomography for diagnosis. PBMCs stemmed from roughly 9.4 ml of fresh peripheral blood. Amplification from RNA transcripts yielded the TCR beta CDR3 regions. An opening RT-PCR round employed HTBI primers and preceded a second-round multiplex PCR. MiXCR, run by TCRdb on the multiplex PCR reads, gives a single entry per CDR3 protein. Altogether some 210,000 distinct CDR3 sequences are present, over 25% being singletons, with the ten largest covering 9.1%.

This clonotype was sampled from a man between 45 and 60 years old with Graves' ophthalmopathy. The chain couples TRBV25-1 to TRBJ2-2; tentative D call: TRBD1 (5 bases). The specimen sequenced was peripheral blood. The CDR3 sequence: CASSERGTAPAGELFF. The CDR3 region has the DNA TGTGCCAGCAGTGAAAGGGGAACGGCCCCAGCCGGGGAGCTGTTTTTT. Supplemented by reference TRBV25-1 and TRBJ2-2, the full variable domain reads EADIYQTPRYLVIGTGKKITLECSQTMGHDKMYWYQQDPGMELHLIHYSYGVNSTEKGDLSSESTVSRIRTEHFPLTLESARPSHTSQYLCASSERGTAPAGELFFGEGSRLTVL.